These T cell receptor beta chains were read from a single sample in a study of Graves' ophthalmopathy and Graves' hyperthyroidism. TCRdb used MiXCR to reprocess the multiplex PCR reads, holding one entry per CDR3 protein. Of about 620,000 distinct CDR3 sequences listed, 22% are singletons. Sequenced: peripheral blood. The source is a woman younger than 30 with stable Graves' hyperthyroidism. Some clones in this sample may be carry-over from other donors' samples. Both conserved end residues are part of each CDR3. The D gene is left open where the match is weak. Size is omitted from some rows. Given values are once, few, many or a class for expanded clones.

v_call	j_call	clone_size	cdr3_length	d_call	cdr3_aa	cdr3_nt
TRBV12-3/TRBV12-4	TRBJ1-5	.	14	TRBD1	CASTETGNNQPQHF	TGTGCCAGCACCGAGACAGGGAACAATCAGCCCCAGCATTTT
TRBV12-3/TRBV12-4	TRBJ1-1	many	15	.	CASSPTYGGSAEAFF	TGTGCCAGCAGTCCAACTTACGGGGGCAGTGCTGAAGCTTTCTTT
TRBV15	TRBJ1-1	many	14	.	CATSRAGANTEAFF	TGTGCCACCAGCAGAGCGGGAGCGAACACTGAAGCTTTCTTT
TRBV6-5	TRBJ1-1	many	15	.	CASSTAKQRVTEAFF	TGTGCCAGCAGTACTGCAAAACAGAGGGTCACTGAAGCTTTCTTT
TRBV6-2/TRBV6-3	TRBJ1-5	many	13	.	CASRDGGYQPQHF	TGTGCCAGCAGGGACGGGGGATATCAGCCCCAGCATTTT
TRBV28	TRBJ1-2	.	11	.	CASGSAYGYTF	TGTGCCAGCGGTTCCGCCTATGGCTACACCTTC
TRBV14	TRBJ2-7	many	18	TRBD2	CASSQDWGVSGIGYEQYF	TGTGCCAGCAGCCAAGATTGGGGGGTGAGCGGGATAGGATACGAGCAGTACTTC
TRBV4-1	TRBJ2-7	few	15	TRBD1	CASSQGYRGRSEQYF	TGCGCCAGCAGCCAAGGTTACAGGGGACGTAGCGAGCAGTACTTC
TRBV28	TRBJ2-7	few	13	.	CASTPRTSYEQYF	TGTGCCAGCACCCCCAGGACGTCCTACGAGCAGTACTTC
TRBV20-1	TRBJ1-2	.	13	.	CSGPLDFGSGYTF	TGCAGTGGGCCCTTAGACTTTGGGTCTGGCTACACCTTC
TRBV12-3/TRBV12-4	TRBJ1-1	many	14	.	CASRVGRVNTEAFF	TGTGCCAGCAGAGTAGGGAGGGTGAACACTGAAGCTTTCTTT
TRBV27	TRBJ1-2	many	13	.	CASSLISGYGYTF	TGTGCCAGCAGTTTAATCTCTGGCTATGGCTACACCTTC
TRBV5-1	TRBJ2-7	.	13	.	CASRADNSYEQYF	TGCGCCAGCAGGGCCGATAACTCCTACGAGCAGTACTTC
TRBV6-5	TRBJ1-6	many	17	.	CASSYSKPGKHNSPLHF	TGTGCCAGCAGTTACTCGAAACCAGGAAAACATAATTCACCCCTCCACTTT
TRBV29-1	TRBJ1-1	many	13	TRBD1	CSVRQGRNTEAFF	TGCAGCGTCCGACAGGGGAGGAACACTGAAGCTTTCTTT
TRBV19	TRBJ2-7	.	15	.	CASSKVAGGLYEQYF	TGTGCCAGTAGTAAGGTGGCAGGGGGACTCTACGAGCAGTACTTC
TRBV5-8	TRBJ2-3	.	14	.	CASSLEPEADTQYF	TGTGCCAGCAGCTTGGAACCCGAGGCAGATACGCAGTATTTT
TRBV5-1	TRBJ2-4	many	17	TRBD2	CASSVGLAGGAKNIQYF	TGCGCCAGCAGCGTGGGACTAGCGGGGGGTGCCAAAAACATTCAGTACTTC
TRBV28	TRBJ2-5	once	13	.	CASSLEDQETQYF	TGTGCCAGCAGTTTAGAGGATCAAGAGACCCAGTACTTC
TRBV18	TRBJ2-7	many	15	.	CASSPRQASTYEQYF	TGTGCCAGCTCACCAAGGCAGGCGAGCACCTACGAGCAGTACTTC
TRBV12-3/TRBV12-4	TRBJ1-2	.	13	.	CASSLAEFYGYTF	TGTGCCAGCAGTTTGGCAGAGTTCTACGGCTACACCTTC
TRBV7-2	TRBJ2-7	many	12	TRBD2	CASGGDSYEQYF	TGTGCCAGTGGGGGGGATTCCTACGAGCAGTACTTC
TRBV28	TRBJ1-5	.	14	.	CASSPEGFNQPQHF	TGTGCCAGCAGCCCGGAGGGGTTCAATCAGCCCCAGCATTTT
TRBV6-2/TRBV6-3	TRBJ2-7	.	13	TRBD1	CASSQGGLGEQYF	TGTGCCAGCAGCCAAGGGGGCTTAGGCGAGCAGTACTTC
TRBV12-3/TRBV12-4	TRBJ1-5	many	14	TRBD1	CASLRGQGLQPQHF	TGTGCCAGCCTGCGGGGACAGGGGCTTCAGCCCCAGCATTTT
TRBV6-1	TRBJ2-7	many	13	.	CASSTGFAYEQYF	TGTGCCAGCAGTACAGGGTTTGCCTACGAGCAGTACTTC
TRBV7-2	TRBJ1-5	.	15	TRBD1	CASSSPDRENQPQHF	TGTGCCAGCAGCTCTCCGGACAGGGAGAATCAGCCCCAGCATTTT
TRBV28	TRBJ2-2	many	15	TRBD2	CASRDQTGGYGELFF	TGTGCCAGCAGAGATCAGACGGGGGGTTACGGGGAGCTGTTTTTT
TRBV6-2/TRBV6-3	TRBJ2-5	many	16	.	CASSYSRALPQETQYF	TGTGCCAGCAGTTACTCGCGGGCACTACCCCAAGAGACCCAGTACTTC
TRBV28	TRBJ2-5	many	14	.	CASSLRQNQETQYF	TGTGCCAGCAGTCTCCGACAGAACCAAGAGACCCAGTACTTC
TRBV29-1	TRBJ2-7	many	14	TRBD1	CSARTGLSSYEQYF	TGCAGCGCCAGGACAGGGCTAAGCTCCTACGAGCAGTACTTC
TRBV12-5	TRBJ1-5	many	17	TRBD1	CASGLVRGRGRNQPQHF	TGTGCTAGTGGTTTGGTACGGGGCAGGGGGCGAAATCAGCCCCAGCATTTT
TRBV29-1	TRBJ2-5	.	17	TRBD2	CSVEVQWGLAGVETQYF	TGCAGCGTTGAAGTCCAGTGGGGACTAGCGGGAGTTGAGACCCAGTACTTC
TRBV20-1	TRBJ1-3	.	12	.	CSARRGGNTIYF	TGCAGTGCTAGACGTGGGGGAAACACCATATATTTT
TRBV3-1	TRBJ1-3	.	13	.	CASSQVWGNTIYF	TGTGCCAGCAGCCAAGTTTGGGGAAACACCATATATTTT
TRBV2	TRBJ2-2	many	13	.	CASSEQGPGELFF	TGTGCCAGCAGTGAACAGGGCCCCGGGGAGCTGTTTTTT
TRBV13	TRBJ2-7	.	14	TRBD2	CASSLSGGMYEQYF	TGTGCCAGCAGCCTTAGCGGGGGGATGTACGAGCAGTACTTC
TRBV5-1	TRBJ1-1	few	14	.	CASSLVGINTEAFF	TGCGCCAGCAGCTTGGTAGGGATCAACACTGAAGCTTTCTTT
TRBV7-2	TRBJ2-5	many	15	.	CASSFGRGGQETQYF	TGTGCCAGCAGCTTTGGTCGGGGTGGGCAAGAGACCCAGTACTTC
TRBV28	TRBJ2-4	many	13	.	CASSSPDTDIQYF	TGTGCCAGCAGCTCCCCGGACACGGACATTCAGTACTTC
TRBV28	TRBJ1-5	.	19	TRBD1	CASSSRTGSRLYSNQPQHF	TGTGCCAGCAGCTCCAGGACAGGTTCAAGGTTATATAGCAATCAGCCCCAGCATTTT
TRBV20-1	TRBJ1-2	.	15	.	CSARGTPKGNYGYTF	TGCAGTGCTAGAGGGACACCCAAAGGAAACTATGGCTACACCTTC
TRBV12-3/TRBV12-4	TRBJ2-7	.	17	.	CASSWGMRTEATYEQYF	TGTGCCAGCAGTTGGGGCATGAGGACTGAGGCTACCTACGAGCAGTACTTC
TRBV6-5	TRBJ1-2	many	13	.	CASRTGPNYGYTF	TGTGCCAGCAGGACAGGACCTAACTATGGCTACACCTTC
TRBV12-3/TRBV12-4	TRBJ1-2	many	16	.	CASSLSFRGFDYGYTF	TGTGCCAGCAGTTTATCATTTCGGGGATTCGACTATGGCTACACCTTC
TRBV28	TRBJ1-5	few	13	.	CATLVGGNQPQHF	TGTGCCACCCTCGTGGGTGGCAATCAGCCCCAGCATTTT
TRBV19	TRBJ2-5	many	17	.	CASSIVLGAGREETQYF	TGTGCCAGTAGTATAGTGTTGGGCGCAGGGAGAGAAGAGACCCAGTACTTC
TRBV7-2	TRBJ1-2	many	14	.	CASSLAEGVYGYTF	TGTGCCAGCAGCTTAGCGGAGGGCGTCTATGGCTACACCTTC
TRBV12-3/TRBV12-4	TRBJ1-2	many	13	.	CASRRDDSYGYTF	TGTGCCAGCAGGAGGGACGACTCCTATGGCTACACCTTC
TRBV6-1	TRBJ1-5	.	14	TRBD1	CATRTGISNQPQHF	TGTGCCACCCGGACAGGGATAAGCAATCAGCCCCAGCATTTT